Below are 23 T cell receptor beta chains sequenced from a single sample in a study of OX40 agonist ivuxolimab in advanced cancers. Measured with immunoSEQ multiplex PCR; TCRdb has only the in-frame clones, and not every one. The data show about 54,000 clones, 80% to 90% seen once. The sample was CD4+ or CD8+ T cells sorted from blood, taken in a trial of the OX40 agonist ivuxolimab. The source is an adult with an advanced solid tumor such as melanoma, head and neck, liver or kidney cancer.

The CDR3: CSGAGSNTIYF. The CDR3 bases are TGCAGCGGGGCCGGGTCAAACACCATATATTTT. This chain links TRBV29-1 with TRBJ1-3; D is uncertain. Germline lookup yields CDR1 SQVTM and CDR2 ANQGSEA. Trimming left V 7 bases short and J 6 bases short, with 10 bases between. The CDR3 covers 11 residues. The full variable domain, completed using reference TRBV29-1 and TRBJ1-3, is SAVISQKPSRDICQRGTSLTIQCQVDSQVTMMFWYRQQPGQSLTLIATANQGSEATYESGFVIDKFPISRPNLTFSTLTVSNMSPEDSSIYLCSGAGSNTIYFGEGSWLTVV.

The chain joins TRBV11-3 to TRBJ2-1; TRBD1 is a possible D gene (5 bases). CDR3 length: 12 amino acids. Trimming pared 5 bases from V and 5 bases from J, leaving 7 bases between. Germline lookup yields CDR1 SGHNT and CDR2 YENEEA. CDR3 DNA sequence: TGTGCCAGCAGCCGACAGAACAATGAGCAGTTCTTC. Translating gives CASSRQNNEQFF.

The chain joins TRBV7-9 to TRBJ2-7; 9 bases are shared with TRBD2. Germline CDR1 and CDR2: SEHNR and FQNEAQ (reference sequence). The CDR3 length is 18 residues. The V and J ends lost 1 base and 2 bases, in that order; junction bases with no gene match: 12. This CDR3 is CASSLVGRREGNTYEQYF. The CDR3 DNA reads TGTGCCAGCAGCTTAGTTGGTAGGCGGGAGGGCAATACCTACGAGCAGTACTTC.

This chain connects TRBV30 to TRBJ2-3, with D tentatively TRBD2 (5 bases). CDR3 length: 16 residues. V was shortened by 5 bases and J by 4 bases, with 22 bases between the two germline ends. The V gene's germline CDR1 is GTSNPN and CDR2 SVGIG (reference sequence). CDR3 loop: CAWGVSVGVRPDTQYF. In DNA form, the CDR3 reads TGTGCCTGGGGGGTGTCGGTGGGAGTTCGTCCAGATACGCAGTATTTT.

The gene calls are TRBV5-4 and TRBJ2-2, with a tentative D call TRBD2 (5 bases). The ends were cut back, 2 bases at V and 4 bases at J, with 15 bases in the middle. The germline gives CDR1 SGHNT, CDR2 YYREEE (reference sequence). CDR3 length equals 16 residues. The CDR3 protein is CASSLSPPGVTGELFF. The CDR3 DNA follows: TGTGCCAGCAGCTTATCGCCTCCCGGGGTCACCGGGGAGCTGTTTTTT.

The rearrangement uses TRBV7-2 and TRBJ1-2, with D possibly being TRBD1 (5 bases). This CDR3 is built from 13 residues. Germline values: CDR1 SGHTA, CDR2 FQGNSA. V was trimmed by 1 base and J by 7 bases, leaving 10 bases between them. The CDR3 nucleotides are TGTGCCAGCAGCTTAGTGTCAGGGTTTGGCTACACCTTC. Translated: CASSLVSGFGYTF.

The chain couples TRBV19 to TRBJ2-7; no definite D call. The ends were cut back, 5 bases at V and 2 bases at J, with 13 bases in the middle. Germline CDR1 and CDR2: LNHDA and SQIVND (reference sequence). There are 14 residues in the CDR3. The CDR3 reads CASSYGDPTYEQYF. The CDR3, as DNA: TGTGCCAGTAGTTACGGAGATCCAACCTACGAGCAGTACTTC.

In its sample, this clone was seen a few times. The CDR3 coding sequence is TGTGCCAGCAGCTTGCGAGGGATTGAAGAGACCCAGTACTTC. Amino acids: CASSLRGIEETQYF. The chain has TRBV5-6 and TRBJ2-5, with D maybe TRBD2 (5 bases). Deletions cut 1 base from V and 3 bases from J, with 10 bases between. CDR1 and CDR2 (germline): SGHDT, YYEEEE. There are 14 residues in the CDR3.

The chain uses TRBV5-4 and TRBJ1-6; D is unresolved. Between the trimmed V and J ends, which lost 4 bases and 7 bases, there was a span of 6 bases. The CDR3 sequence is 12 residues long. Germline-derived CDR1 and CDR2 are SGHNT and YYREEE (reference sequence). The CDR3 bases are TGTGCCAGCAGCCTCGACAATTCACCCCTCCACTTT. Protein product: CASSLDNSPLHF.

Within the sample, this clone is medium-sized. The V gene is TRBV30, the J gene TRBJ1-2, with TRBD1 matching over 9 bases. The CDR3 is 16 residues long. V lost 5 bases to trimming and J lost 4 bases; unmatched junction nucleotides: 14. Germline values: CDR1 GTSNPN, CDR2 SVGIG (reference sequence). CDR3 residues: CAWYPGQGGRIYGYTF. CDR3 DNA: TGTGCCTGGTACCCGGGACAGGGCGGGAGGATCTATGGCTACACCTTC.

V is TRBV27 and J is TRBJ2-1, with 12 bases matching TRBD2. CDR3 length equals 18 residues. V lost 0 bases to trimming and J lost 2 bases; unmatched junction nucleotides: 5. Germline V gene lookup returns CDR1 MNHEY and CDR2 SMNVEV (reference sequence). The CDR3 region is CASSLSTSGSHPYNEQFF. CDR3 in DNA: TGTGCCAGCAGTTTATCGACTAGCGGGAGTCATCCCTACAATGAGCAGTTCTTC.

J is TRBJ2-6 and V is TRBV14, with D possibly being TRBD1 (5 bases). CDR1 is SGHDN, CDR2 FVKESK, per germline. The CDR3 spans 17 residues. V lost 0 bases and J lost 0, with 9 bases in between. In nucleotides, the CDR3 is TGTGCCAGCAGCCAAGACAGGGTCCCCTCTGGGGCCAACGTCCTGACTTTC. Translated, it gives CASSQDRVPSGANVLTF.

This clone was seen only once. The chain combines TRBV6-5 with TRBJ2-7, with D possibly matching TRBD2 (6 bases). Deletions cut 7 bases from V and 3 bases from J, with 13 bases between. The length of the CDR3 is 13 residues. The germline CDR1 and CDR2 sequences are MNHEY and SVGAGI. The CDR3, as DNA: TGTGCCAGCACTAGCGTCGGTCGCTACGAGCAGTACTTC. Translating gives CASTSVGRYEQYF.

This chain connects TRBV28 to TRBJ2-2, with D perhaps TRBD1 (5 bases). The V end was cut by 6 bases, the J end by 6 bases, with 17 bases between. CDR3 length: 15 residues. Germline V gives CDR1 MDHEN, CDR2 SYDVKM. The DNA of the CDR3 is TGTGCCAGCAGAGTCAGTAGGGGTAGGGCCGGGGAGCTGTTTTTT. Its protein is CASRVSRGRAGELFF.

A single count supports this clone. The CDR3 loop is CAWSEGQGHTGELFF. The DNA of the CDR3 is TGTGCCTGGAGTGAGGGACAGGGACATACCGGGGAGCTGTTTTTT. The chain recombines TRBV30 with TRBJ2-2; 9 bases match TRBD1. Germline trimming cut 1 base from V and 5 bases from J; bases unmatched to any gene: 5. The V gene's germline CDR1 is GTSNPN and CDR2 SVGIG (reference sequence). CDR3 length equals 15 residues.

The J gene is TRBJ2-5, the V gene TRBV7-2; D possibly uses TRBD1 or TRBD2 (6 bases each). V was shortened by 5 bases and J by 4 bases, with 20 bases between the two germline ends. CDR1 and CDR2 from the germline V gene are SGHTA and FQGNSA. The CDR3 extends over 16 amino acids. In DNA, the CDR3 is TGTGCCAGCAGCCCGATGCAGCTACAGGGACTAGAGACCCAGTACTTC. This sequence encodes CASSPMQLQGLETQYF.

This rearrangement joins TRBV18 to TRBJ1-6; D is undetermined. This CDR3 comprises 15 residues. The germline gives CDR1 KGHSH, CDR2 LQKENI. Trimming pared 3 bases from V and 6 bases from J, leaving 12 bases between. The CDR3 region is CASSPGPRTNSPLHF. In DNA, the CDR3 is TGTGCCAGCTCACCCGGCCCTCGTACTAATTCACCCCTCCACTTT.

This clone appeared once. The chain employs TRBV6-5 and TRBJ2-7, with 8 bases aligning to TRBD2. Losses at the gene ends were 6 bases for V and 4 bases for J; bases not matched to a gene: 11. Germline CDR1 reads MNHEY; CDR2 reads SVGAGI. There are 15 residues in the CDR3. For the CDR3, the DNA is TGTGCCAGCAGCCCCCAGACAGCGGGAGAGTACGAGCAGTACTTC. As protein: CASSPQTAGEYEQYF.

This clone came up a few times. The genes are TRBV28 and TRBJ2-1, with 12 bases that match TRBD2. CDR3 length: 17 amino acids. CDR1 MDHEN and CDR2 SYDVKM come from the germline V gene. V shed 2 bases, J shed 5 bases, and the junction held 7 bases outside the gene matches. CDR3 sequence (DNA): TGTGCCAGCAGTTTAGTGACTAGCGGGAGAGCCCACAATGAGCAGTTCTTC. Amino acid sequence: CASSLVTSGRAHNEQFF.

This chain links TRBV5-1 with TRBJ1-1; unclear D gene. The CDR3 totals 14 residues. The V and J ends lost 5 bases and 2 bases respectively, with 13 bases between them. Germline lookup yields CDR1 SGHRS and CDR2 YFSETQ. In DNA form, the CDR3 reads TGCGCCAGCAGGAAAATGGGCAGCAACACTGAAGCTTTCTTT. Amino acids: CASRKMGSNTEAFF.

The rearrangement links TRBV28 to TRBJ1-2; tentative D call: TRBD1 (6 bases). V gave up 1 base and J gave up 8 bases, with 14 bases separating them. The CDR3 loop spans 14 amino acids. Germline V gene data show CDR1 as MDHEN and CDR2 as SYDVKM. The CDR3 DNA reads TGTGCCAGCAGTTTATCGGGGGGGCATAGAGGCTACACCTTC. Translation gives CASSLSGGHRGYTF.

The gene calls are TRBV7-9 and TRBJ2-7, with D perhaps TRBD2 (6 bases). Between the trimmed V and J ends, which lost 5 bases and 3 bases, there was a span of 14 bases. This CDR3 is built from 14 residues. The germline V gene encodes CDR1 SEHNR and CDR2 FQNEAQ (reference sequence). The DNA of the CDR3 is TGTGCCAGCAGCCAGGCGGGAACCCACTACGAGCAGTACTTC. It is translated as CASSQAGTHYEQYF.

This sequence joins TRBV6-1 and TRBJ1-3, with 9 positions matching TRBD1. This CDR3 contains 16 residues. Germline CDR1 reads MNHNS; CDR2 reads SASEGT. J gave up 1 base and V 0 bases, and 1 base lay outside the gene matches. CDR3 in amino acids: CASSEAGQGSGNTIYF. The CDR3 region has the DNA TGTGCCAGCAGTGAAGCGGGACAGGGATCTGGAAACACCATATATTTT.